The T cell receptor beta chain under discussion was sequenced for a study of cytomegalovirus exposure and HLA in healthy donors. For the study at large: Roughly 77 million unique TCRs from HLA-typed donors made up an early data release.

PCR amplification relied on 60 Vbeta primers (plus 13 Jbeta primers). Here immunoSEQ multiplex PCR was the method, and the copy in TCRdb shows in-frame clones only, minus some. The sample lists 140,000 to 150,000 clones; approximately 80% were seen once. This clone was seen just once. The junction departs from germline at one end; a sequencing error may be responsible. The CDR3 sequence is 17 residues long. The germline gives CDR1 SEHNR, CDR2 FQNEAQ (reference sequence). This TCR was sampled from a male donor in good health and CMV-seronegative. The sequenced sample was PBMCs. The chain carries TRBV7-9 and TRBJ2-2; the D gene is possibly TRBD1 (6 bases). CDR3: CASSPLEGGGLTGELLF. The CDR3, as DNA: TGTGCCAGCAGCCCCCTGGAAGGGGGTGGTCTCACCGGGGAGCTGCTTTTT.